The 23 T cell receptor beta chains below were found in one sample sequenced in a study of blood T cell repertoires in COVID-19. Some clones are missing from TCRdb's copy, which holds only in-frame ones; the method was immunoSEQ multiplex PCR. The sample lists roughly 140,000 clones, over 80% seen once, with 1.5% to 2% in the top ten. Sequencing used peripheral blood. These receptors originate from a woman aged 50 to 65 with acute or convalescent COVID-19.

This chain connects TRBV6-5 to TRBJ1-5; D is uncertain. The length of the CDR3 is 13 residues. CDR1 is MNHEY and CDR2 is SVGAGI in the germline V gene. V lost 6 bases and J lost 7, with 13 bases in between. The CDR3: CASSRSFKQPQHF. The CDR3 DNA is TGTGCCAGCAGCAGGTCCTTTAAGCAGCCCCAGCATTTT.

The rearrangement joins TRBV28 to TRBJ2-7, with D maybe TRBD1 (5 bases). Germline V gene sequence: CDR1 MDHEN, CDR2 SYDVKM. The CDR3 is 14 residues long. Deletions cut 4 bases from V and 4 bases from J, with 14 bases between. In nucleotides, the CDR3 is TGTGCCAGCAGTTATGGGTCAAAGGGGTACGAGCAGTACTTC. It encodes CASSYGSKGYEQYF.

This clone was seen more than once but under ten times. At one end the junction does not follow the germline gene, possibly because of a read error. The gene calls are TRBV27 and TRBJ1-6, with 9 bases identical to TRBD1. Germline CDR1 MNHEY, CDR2 SMNVEV (reference sequence). This CDR3 has 16 residues. The CDR3 is CASSLLGTGRNSPLHF. CDR3 DNA sequence: TGTGCCAGCAGCTTATTGGGGACAGGGAGAAATTCACCCCTCCACTTT.

V and J are TRBV7-9 and TRBJ2-1, with 11 bases that match TRBD2. V trimming: 5 bases; J trimming: 9 bases; junction bases outside the gene matches: 9. CDR1 is SEHNR, CDR2 FQNEAQ, per germline (reference sequence). This CDR3 has 15 residues. CDR3 region: CASSPGLADGSEQFF. The CDR3 coding sequence is TGTGCCAGCAGCCCGGGACTAGCGGACGGCAGTGAGCAGTTCTTC. The variable domain in full, completed from reference TRBV7-9 and TRBJ2-1, reads DTGVSQNPRHKITKRGQNVTFRCDPISEHNRLYWYRQTLGQGPEFLTYFQNEAQLEKSRLLSDRFSAERPKGSFSTLEIQRTEQGDSAMYLCASSPGLADGSEQFFGPGTRLTVL.

The rearrangement links TRBV5-1 to TRBJ2-3; 11 bases are a match to TRBD2. The CDR3 contains 15 residues. The V gene's germline CDR1 is SGHRS and CDR2 YFSETQ. The trim removed 7 bases at V and 4 bases at J, leaving 8 bases unmatched. The CDR3 sequence is CASHVTSGAADTQYF. CDR3 DNA: TGCGCCAGCCACGTGACTAGCGGGGCCGCAGATACGCAGTATTTT.

The CDR3 region is CASSPGSLQPQHF. CDR3 in DNA: TGTGCCAGTAGTCCGGGGTCCCTTCAGCCCCAGCATTTT. The rearrangement links TRBV19 to TRBJ1-5, with D uncertain. Trimming left V 5 bases short and J 6 bases short, with 11 bases between. Germline-derived CDR1 and CDR2 are LNHDA and SQIVND (reference sequence). There are 13 residues in the CDR3.

The chain recombines TRBV5-4 with TRBJ1-1; perhaps TRBD1 as D (5 bases). V lost 4 bases to trimming and J lost 0 bases, with 16 bases between them. Germline lookup yields CDR1 SGHNT and CDR2 YYREEE (reference sequence). The CDR3 loop spans 16 amino acids. The CDR3 reads CASSPLTGTVNTEAFF. Here the CDR3 DNA reads TGTGCCAGCAGCCCACTGACCGGGACTGTGAACACTGAAGCTTTCTTT.

This chain joins TRBV11-1 and TRBJ1-5, with 8 bases identical to TRBD1. Looked up from germline, CDR1 is SGHAT and CDR2 is FQDESV (reference sequence). V dropped 5 bases and J dropped 2; count of bases not matched to a gene: 8. This CDR3 is built from 16 residues. Written as DNA, the CDR3 is TGTGCCAGCAGCCTCGCCATGGGACAGGGCAATCAGCCCCAGCATTTT. Translation: CASSLAMGQGNQPQHF. Combining the CDR3 with reference TRBV11-1 and TRBJ1-5 gives the whole variable domain EAEVAQSPRYKITEKSQAVAFWCDPISGHATLYWYRQILGQGPELLVQFQDESVVDDSQLPKDRFSAERLKGVDSTLKIQPAELGDSAMYLCASSLAMGQGNQPQHFGDGTRLSIL.

The V call is TRBV29-1, the J call TRBJ1-1; 12 positions match TRBD1. The CDR3 contains 14 residues. In germline, CDR1 is SQVTM, CDR2 ANQGSEA. Trimming at V came to 5 bases and at J to 5 bases, leaving 6 bases not matched to a gene. CDR3 in amino acids: CSVIRDRGRTEAFF. The CDR3, as DNA: TGCAGCGTTATCCGGGACAGGGGGCGGACTGAAGCTTTCTTT. Full variable domain (outside the CDR3, taken from reference TRBV29-1 and TRBJ1-1): SAVISQKPSRDICQRGTSLTIQCQVDSQVTMMFWYRQQPGQSLTLIATANQGSEATYESGFVIDKFPISRPNLTFSTLTVSNMSPEDSSIYLCSVIRDRGRTEAFFGQGTRLTVV.

The chain uses TRBV28 and TRBJ1-2, with 7 bases identical to TRBD1. Germline lookup yields CDR1 MDHEN and CDR2 SYDVKM. This CDR3 contains 12 residues. The ends lost 3 bases at V and 6 bases at J; junction bases unmatched: 1. The CDR3 sequence is CASSLTGNGYTF. The CDR3 DNA reads TGTGCCAGCAGTTTGACAGGGAATGGCTACACCTTC.

This clone has just a few counts. The chain joins TRBV6-5 to TRBJ2-3, with 8 nucleotides matching TRBD2. The junction had 5 bases not matched to a gene; V was cut back by 5 bases and J by 7 bases. Germline V gene sequence: CDR1 MNHEY, CDR2 SVGAGI. The CDR3 runs 13 residues. This chain's CDR3 is CASSPRGGNTQYF. CDR3 coding DNA: TGTGCCAGCAGTCCTCGGGGGGGGAATACGCAGTATTTT.

This chain connects TRBV5-1 to TRBJ1-2; no clear D. Trimming removed 4 bases at V and 8 bases at J, with 15 bases between. The germline gives CDR1 SGHRS, CDR2 YFSETQ. CDR3 length: 13 residues. CDR3 in DNA: TGCGCCAGCAGCAGCGACGGGTCATGGGGCTACACCTTC. This encodes CASSSDGSWGYTF.

J is TRBJ1-3 and V is TRBV7-9; weak D call: TRBD1 (6 bases). From germline, CDR1 is SEHNR and CDR2 FQNEAQ (reference sequence). This CDR3 region has 13 residues. V was cut by 9 bases and J by 3 bases, with 12 bases left in between. DNA for the CDR3: TGTGCCAGGGCAGGGGCTTATGGAAACACCATATATTTT. Protein sequence: CARAGAYGNTIYF.

The chain combines TRBV5-4 with TRBJ1-2; TRBD1 matches 7 bases. The germline gives CDR1 SGHNT, CDR2 YYREEE (reference sequence). This CDR3 is built from 16 residues. Trimming at V came to 0 bases and at J to 2 bases, leaving 7 bases not matched to a gene. For the CDR3, the DNA is TGTGCCAGCAGCTTGGGGGACAGTCGTTCGAACTATGGCTACACCTTC. It translates to CASSLGDSRSNYGYTF.

This sequence joins TRBV24-1 and TRBJ1-1, with D uncertain. The V end was cut by 4 bases, the J end by 3 bases, with 11 bases between. CDR3 length: 14 amino acids. Germline CDR1 is KGHDR and CDR2 is SFDVKD. CDR3 coding DNA: TGTGCCACCAGTGACCTCCGGGGAGACACTGAAGCTTTCTTT. It encodes CATSDLRGDTEAFF.

The V and J genes are TRBV10-3 and TRBJ2-7, with D possibly TRBD2 on 6 matching bases. Deletions cut 2 bases from V and 3 bases from J, with 11 bases between. The CDR3 has 14 amino acids. In germline, CDR1 is ENHRY, CDR2 SYGVKD. The CDR3 is CAISEASVDYEQYF. The CDR3 nucleotides read TGTGCCATCAGTGAGGCTAGCGTCGACTACGAGCAGTACTTC.

CDR3 loop: CASSQLAGRYEQYF. The DNA for the CDR3 is TGTGCCAGCAGCCAACTAGCGGGACGCTACGAGCAGTACTTC. This sequence joins TRBV3-1 (or the pseudogene TRBV3-2) and TRBJ2-7; 9 nucleotides match TRBD2. The germline V gene has CDR1 LGHDT and CDR2 YNNKEL (reference sequence). V was clipped by 2 bases and J by 3 bases; unmatched bases: 2. This CDR3 has 14 residues.

The rearrangement uses TRBV19 and TRBJ1-1, with a weak D call TRBD1 (5 bases). This CDR3 has 15 amino acids. Trimming cost V 1 base and J 0 bases, with 9 bases left between them. Germline CDR1 LNHDA, CDR2 SQIVND (reference sequence). In DNA, the CDR3 is TGTGCCAGTAGTATAGGGGCAGGGTTGAACACTGAAGCTTTCTTT. Amino acid sequence: CASSIGAGLNTEAFF.

This clone was counted between two and nine times. The chain joins TRBV28 to TRBJ1-2; possible D gene TRBD1, 5 bases. V was pared by 6 bases and J by 5 bases, with 16 bases between. The CDR3 length is 14 residues. In germline, CDR1 is MDHEN, CDR2 SYDVKM. CDR3 amino acids: CASSSQGILYGYTF. The DNA of the CDR3 is TGTGCCAGCAGCTCTCAGGGAATATTATATGGCTACACCTTC.

The chain is built from TRBV15 and TRBJ1-3; a weak D match, TRBD1 (6 bases). The CDR3 contains 15 residues. From germline, CDR1 is LNHNV and CDR2 YYDKDF (reference sequence). The V end was cut by 1 base, the J end by 2 bases, with 9 bases between. CDR3 in DNA: TGTGCCACCAGCAGAGGTACAGGGCCTGGAAACACCATATATTTT. Its translation is CATSRGTGPGNTIYF.

V and J are TRBV7-9 and TRBJ1-6; 8 bases fit TRBD1. The trim removed 1 base at V and 7 bases at J, leaving 3 bases unmatched. Germline V lookup: CDR1 SEHNR, CDR2 FQNEAQ (reference sequence). This CDR3 is 15 amino acids long. This CDR3 reads CASSLVQGANSPLHF. CDR3 coding DNA: TGTGCCAGCAGCTTAGTGCAGGGGGCAAATTCACCCCTCCACTTT. Full variable domain (outside the CDR3, taken from reference TRBV7-9 and TRBJ1-6): DTGVSQNPRHKITKRGQNVTFRCDPISEHNRLYWYRQTLGQGPEFLTYFQNEAQLEKSRLLSDRFSAERPKGSFSTLEIQRTEQGDSAMYLCASSLVQGANSPLHFGNGTRLTVT.

This clone was counted a single time. The CDR3 coding sequence is TGTGCCATCAAGACTAGCGGGGGGCCCCAAGAGACCCAGTACTTC. This sequence encodes CAIKTSGGPQETQYF. V is TRBV10-3 and J is TRBJ2-5; TRBD2 matches 13 bases. This CDR3 has 15 amino acids. Per the germline V gene, CDR1 is ENHRY and CDR2 is SYGVKD. V lost 7 bases to trimming and J lost 1 base; unmatched junction nucleotides: 3.

A single count supports this clone. The chain uses TRBV11-3 and TRBJ2-1; 12 nucleotides match TRBD2. Germline CDR1 SGHNT, CDR2 YENEEA. After removal of 6 bases from V and 7 bases from J, the junction contained 4 bases not matched to a gene. The CDR3 runs to 14 residues. The chain's CDR3 is CASRRLAGANEQFF. DNA for the CDR3: TGTGCCAGCAGGCGACTAGCGGGAGCGAATGAGCAGTTCTTC.